This T cell receptor (beta chain) was identified in a study of T cells in Graves' hyperthyroidism and ophthalmopathy. Study-level background: Specimen type is peripheral blood, collected at initial diagnosis prior to any treatment.

This clonotype showed up many times. V dropped 6 bases and J dropped 3; count of bases not matched to a gene: 6. This CDR3 is 13 amino acids long. Germline assignment: CDR1 SQVTM and CDR2 ANQGSEA. Amplification of TCR beta CDR3 regions was performed using RNA transcripts as template. An initial round of RT-PCR targeting the TCR CDR3 relied on the HTBI primer set. A single record per CDR3 protein comes from TCRdb applying MiXCR to the multiplex PCR reads. The sample gives hundreds of thousands of distinct CDR3 sequences, 15% to 20% of which show up once; around 55% is in the top ten. The origin of this receptor is a woman in her fifties or sixties with Graves' ophthalmopathy. Material: blood. The V gene is TRBV29-1, the J gene TRBJ1-1; 8 bases agree with TRBD1. Here the CDR3 reads CSVSWTGYTEAFF. The CDR3 DNA is TGCAGCGTATCTTGGACAGGGTACACTGAAGCTTTCTTT.